This entry features one T cell receptor beta chain sequence. Clones were sequenced by immunoSEQ multiplex PCR, and TCRdb holds only the in-frame ones, with some missing. The sample includes about 530,000 clones, 90% to 97% of them seen just once. The data stem from a study of shared clonotypes between healthy human individuals. Trimming cost V 4 bases and J 4 bases; bases outside gene matches: 7. The CDR3 runs 15 residues. Looked up from germline, CDR1 is SGHRS and CDR2 is YFSETQ. The chain joins TRBV5-1 to TRBJ2-1; 8 nucleotides align to TRBD2. Sequenced: naive CD4+ T cells sorted from blood. Described subset: CD45RA+ positively selected. This receptor was obtained from a woman younger than 45 in good health. The CDR3 coding sequence is TGCGCCAGCAGCGTCACTAGCGGTAATTACAATGAGCAGTTCTTC. It encodes CASSVTSGNYNEQFF.